A single sample gave rise to the 28 T cell receptor beta chains below, sequenced in a study of T cell responses to AZD1222 COVID-19 vaccine. Sequenced by immunoSEQ multiplex PCR; TCRdb stores in-frame clones only, minus some. The table lists some 110,000 clones, around 83% of them singletons, with roughly 4% in the top ten. The sequences come from peripheral blood, collected 28 days after the second AZD1222 dose. The origin of the receptors is an adult who received the AZD1222 COVID-19 vaccine.

This CDR3 reads CASSHPDRQDTEAFF. CDR3 nucleotides: TGTGCCAGCAGCCACCCAGACAGACAAGACACTGAAGCTTTCTTT. The genes are TRBV4-2 and TRBJ1-1; possibly TRBD1 for D (5 bases). Trimming removed 3 bases from V and 3 bases from J, with 14 bases in between. Germline V gives CDR1 LGHNA, CDR2 YNFKEQ. The CDR3 is 15 amino acids.

The V and J genes are TRBV18 and TRBJ1-2; tentatively, D is TRBD1 (6 bases). V shed 3 bases and J shed 5 bases, with 10 bases lying between them. The CDR3 consists of 13 residues. CDR1 is KGHSH, CDR2 LQKENI, per germline. This CDR3 reads CASSPDSQYGYTF. The DNA for the CDR3 is TGTGCCAGCTCACCGGACAGCCAATATGGCTACACCTTC.

The chain has TRBV11-3 and TRBJ2-5; TRBD1 might be the D (6 bases). Germline V gene lookup returns CDR1 SGHNT and CDR2 YENEEA. V lost 1 base and J lost 0, with 12 bases in between. The CDR3 consists of 16 residues. CDR3: CASSLGGHGDQETQYF. The DNA of the CDR3 is TGTGCCAGCAGCTTAGGGGGACACGGTGACCAAGAGACCCAGTACTTC.

The chain couples TRBV19 to TRBJ1-1; 7 nucleotides align to TRBD1. V shed 6 bases and J 7 bases; nucleotides not matched to a gene: 11. From germline, CDR1 is LNHDA and CDR2 SQIVND (reference sequence). This CDR3 comprises 14 residues. Written as DNA, the CDR3 is TGTGCCAGTAGCGCGGGACAGCGGGCTATTGAAGCTTTCTTT. Translation gives CASSAGQRAIEAFF.

J is TRBJ1-5 and V is TRBV5-6; 7 nucleotides line up with TRBD1. The germline V gene encodes CDR1 SGHDT and CDR2 YYEEEE. The CDR3 has 14 residues. V dropped 2 bases and J dropped 6; count of bases not matched to a gene: 5. Written as DNA, the CDR3 is TGTGCCAGCAGCTTTGAGAGGGACAGTCAGCCCCAGCATTTT. It is translated as CASSFERDSQPQHF. Based on the CDR3 plus reference TRBV5-6 and TRBJ1-5, the full variable domain is DAGVTQSPTHLIKTRGQQVTLRCSPKSGHDTVSWYQQALGQGPQFIFQYYEEEERQRGNFPDRFSGHQFPNYSSELNVNALLLGDSALYLCASSFERDSQPQHFGDGTRLSIL.

The rearrangement joins TRBV7-2 to TRBJ2-5; tentatively, D is TRBD1 or TRBD2 (6 bases each). CDR1 SGHTA and CDR2 FQGNSA come from the germline V gene. The V gene lost 5 bases and the J gene lost 5 bases, with 24 bases spanning the gap. CDR3 size: 17 residues. The CDR3 loop reads CASSQNGGASHGETQYF. CDR3 nucleotides: TGTGCCAGCAGCCAGAACGGGGGCGCCTCCCACGGGGAGACCCAGTACTTC.

This rearrangement joins TRBV5-1 to TRBJ1-4; tentatively, D is TRBD1 (5 bases). V lost 0 bases, J lost 7 bases, and 16 bases lay in between. From germline, CDR1 is SGHRS and CDR2 YFSETQ. There are 16 residues in the CDR3. The CDR3 nucleotides read TGCGCCAGCAGCTTGGCCGAGGGTCAGGGTGGTGAAAAACTGTTTTTT. Amino acids: CASSLAEGQGGEKLFF.

The rearrangement uses TRBV18 and TRBJ1-1; D is ambiguous. This CDR3 has 14 amino acids. Germline V gene lookup returns CDR1 KGHSH and CDR2 LQKENI. Between the trimmed V and J ends, which lost 2 bases and 2 bases, there was a span of 9 bases. The CDR3 sequence is CASSPSSVNTEAFF. CDR3 nucleotide sequence: TGTGCCAGCTCACCATCGTCGGTTAACACTGAAGCTTTCTTT.

V and J are TRBV5-1 and TRBJ2-5; the match to TRBD1 covers 7 bases. The germline CDR1 and CDR2 sequences are SGHRS and YFSETQ. The CDR3 extends over 14 amino acids. Germline trimming cut 2 bases from V and 5 bases from J; bases unmatched to any gene: 6. The CDR3 protein is CASSLRTGWETQYF. The CDR3 DNA is TGCGCCAGCAGCTTAAGGACAGGCTGGGAGACCCAGTACTTC.

This chain uses TRBV24-1 with TRBJ2-3; maybe TRBD2 (6 bases). The CDR3 is 16 amino acids. Germline V lookup: CDR1 KGHDR, CDR2 SFDVKD. V lost 4 bases and J 3 bases, leaving 16 bases between the germline ends. The CDR3 DNA reads as TGTGCCACCAGTGACCTCCGGTTCGGGGGTACAGATACGCAGTATTTT. Encoded protein: CATSDLRFGGTDTQYF.

The CDR3 bases are TGCGCCAGCAGCCTACCTGGGGGCACTGAAGCTTTCTTT. It translates to CASSLPGGTEAFF. The chain links TRBV5-1 to TRBJ1-1; maybe TRBD1 (5 bases). The V and J ends lost 4 bases and 4 bases respectively, with 11 bases between them. The CDR3 runs 13 residues. CDR1 is SGHRS and CDR2 is YFSETQ in the germline V gene.

The chain joins TRBV7-2 to TRBJ1-3; possible D gene TRBD1, 6 bases. This CDR3 region has 19 residues. Germline-derived CDR1 and CDR2 are SGHTA and FQGNSA. Deletions cut 5 bases from V and 4 bases from J, with 27 bases between. The CDR3 protein is CASSPHTHIGGAVGNTIYF. CDR3 DNA sequence: TGTGCCAGCAGCCCCCACACGCATATAGGGGGGGCGGTGGGAAACACCATATATTTT.

The chain couples TRBV6-1 to TRBJ1-4, with TRBD1 matching 9 bases. CDR3 size: 16 residues. Trimming cost V 3 bases and J 6 bases; bases outside gene matches: 8. Germline CDR1 MNHNS, CDR2 SASEGT. CDR3 DNA: TGTGCCAGCAGTGAGACAGGGACAGGGTGGGATGAAAAACTGTTTTTT. Protein: CASSETGTGWDEKLFF.

V and J are TRBV7-2 and TRBJ2-1; 9 nucleotides agree with TRBD1. Per the germline V gene, CDR1 is SGHTA and CDR2 is FQGNSA. With V trimmed by 2 bases and J by 9 bases, 11 bases remained unmatched. CDR3 length: 16 residues. Here the CDR3 DNA reads TGTGCCAGCAGCTTATTAGGGACAGGGTCTAGGGGTGAGCAGTTCTTC. Its protein is CASSLLGTGSRGEQFF.

The chain uses TRBV6-5 and TRBJ1-2, with TRBD1 matching 7 bases. Germline CDR1 and CDR2: MNHEY and SVGAGI. After removal of 0 bases from V and 4 bases from J, the junction contained 2 bases not matched to a gene. The CDR3 spans 14 residues. DNA for the CDR3: TGTGCCAGCAGTTACTCGTCAGGGGGCTATGGCTACACCTTC. Translated, it gives CASSYSSGGYGYTF.

The CDR3 DNA follows: TGTGCCAGCAGTGAAGTGCTAGCGGGGGGCACAGATACGCAGTATTTT. It codes for CASSEVLAGGTDTQYF. The chain has TRBV6-1 and TRBJ2-3, with 10 bases lining up with TRBD2. The CDR3 is 16 amino acids. Germline V CDR1 and CDR2: MNHNS, SASEGT. V was clipped by 1 base and J by 1 base; unmatched bases: 2.

The rearrangement joins TRBV7-2 to TRBJ1-3, with TRBD1 identical over 7 bases. J was trimmed by 7 bases and V by 0 bases; bases with no gene match: 6. CDR1 is SGHTA and CDR2 is FQGNSA in the germline V gene. This CDR3 has 15 residues. CDR3 in DNA: TGTGCCAGCAGCTTAGCGACAGGGAATTCGAACACCATATATTTT. This gives the protein CASSLATGNSNTIYF. The full variable domain, its missing parts supplied by reference TRBV7-2 and TRBJ1-3, is GAGVSQSPSNKVTEKGKDVELRCDPISGHTALYWYRQSLGQGLEFLIYFQGNSAPDKSGLPSDRFSAERTGGSVSTLTIQRTQQEDSAVYLCASSLATGNSNTIYFGEGSWLTVV.

The chain combines TRBV2 with TRBJ1-5; no firm D call. This CDR3 comprises 15 residues. Trimming left V 4 bases short and J 1 base short, with 11 bases between. From germline, CDR1 is SNHLY and CDR2 FYNNEI. The CDR3 loop is CASSGKGISNQPQHF. CDR3 nucleotide sequence: TGTGCCAGCAGTGGGAAGGGAATAAGCAATCAGCCCCAGCATTTT.

The chain joins TRBV18 to TRBJ1-2; no reliable D call. This CDR3 has 15 amino acids. V was shortened by 3 bases and J by 2 bases, with 13 bases between the two germline ends. The germline gives CDR1 KGHSH, CDR2 LQKENI. In DNA form, the CDR3 reads TGTGCCAGCTCACCCGGTCCAGATTCAAACTATGGCTACACCTTC. Protein product: CASSPGPDSNYGYTF.

V and J are TRBV18 and TRBJ1-1, with D maybe TRBD1 (6 bases). The CDR3 length is 15 residues. Germline CDR1 KGHSH, CDR2 LQKENI. Trimming shortened V by 6 bases and J by 5 bases, and 19 bases separated the two germline ends. In DNA form, the CDR3 reads TGTGCCAGCTCGGGAAGTGGGGGCGCTGGAACTGAAGCTTTCTTT. This translates into CASSGSGGAGTEAFF.

The chain links TRBV30 to TRBJ2-7; 10 bases are shared with TRBD1. The CDR3 has 15 amino acids. With V trimmed by 0 bases and J by 5 bases, 7 bases remained unmatched. Germline V lookup: CDR1 GTSNPN, CDR2 SVGIG (reference sequence). The CDR3 reads CAWSVLGTGVDEQYF. DNA of the CDR3: TGTGCCTGGAGTGTACTGGGGACAGGGGTCGACGAGCAGTACTTC.

The chain employs TRBV19 and TRBJ1-2, with D tentatively TRBD1 (6 bases). Germline V gene data show CDR1 as LNHDA and CDR2 as SQIVND (reference sequence). This CDR3 has 15 amino acids. V lost 6 bases and J lost 4, with 18 bases in between. In DNA form, the CDR3 reads TGTGCCAGTAGCCGGCAGGGGACGAACCTCTATGGCTACACCTTC. This codes for CASSRQGTNLYGYTF.

This clone was recorded once. V is TRBV28 and J is TRBJ2-2; D perhaps matches TRBD2 (5 bases). CDR1 and CDR2 (germline): MDHEN, SYDVKM. Trimming left V 5 bases short and J 7 bases short, with 14 bases between. This CDR3 contains 14 residues. The CDR3 is CASSPPSGLGELFF. CDR3 bases: TGTGCCAGCAGTCCTCCGAGCGGACTCGGGGAGCTGTTTTTT.

V is TRBV30 and J is TRBJ1-5; D is possibly TRBD1 (6 bases). The germline gives CDR1 GTSNPN, CDR2 SVGIG (reference sequence). V lost 1 base and J 5 bases, leaving 21 bases between the germline ends. The CDR3 runs 17 residues. The DNA for the CDR3 is TGTGCCTGGAGTGGCGGAGAGAACAGGGCGGGAGATCAGCCCCAGCATTTT. Translated: CAWSGGENRAGDQPQHF.

V gene TRBV5-6 combines with J gene TRBJ1-2; D remains unclear. This CDR3 has 13 amino acids. V was shortened by 0 bases and J by 6 bases, with 9 bases between the two germline ends. Germline V gives CDR1 SGHDT, CDR2 YYEEEE. CDR3 bases: TGTGCCAGCAGCTTGGGAGGGCGCGATGGCTACACCTTC. Protein product: CASSLGGRDGYTF.

The CDR3 DNA reads TGCAGCGCCTCGCCCTTTCGAGACACTGAAGCTTTCTTT. This codes for CSASPFRDTEAFF. The chain carries TRBV29-1 and TRBJ1-1, with no clear D. V lost 7 bases and J lost 3, with 15 bases in between. The V gene's germline CDR1 is SQVTM and CDR2 ANQGSEA. The CDR3 sequence is 13 residues long.

Comment on this clone: The same CDR3 also results from other DNA sequences found in this sample. The chain has TRBV14 and TRBJ1-2; no reliable D call. With 1 base removed from V and 1 base from J, the gap between germline ends came to 7 bases. Looked up from germline, CDR1 is SGHDN and CDR2 is FVKESK. The CDR3 consists of 14 residues. The CDR3 bases are TGTGCCAGCAGCCAAGGGAGGTTTAACTATGGCTACACCTTC. This sequence encodes CASSQGRFNYGYTF.

J is TRBJ2-1 and V is TRBV2; perhaps TRBD1 as D (5 bases). The germline V gene encodes CDR1 SNHLY and CDR2 FYNNEI. The ends were cut back, 5 bases at V and 1 base at J, with 9 bases in the middle. CDR3 length equals 14 residues. Written as DNA, the CDR3 is TGTGCCAGCAGTAGGACAACGTCCTACAATGAGCAGTTCTTC. This encodes CASSRTTSYNEQFF.